This entry lists 22 T cell receptor beta chains sequenced from one sample in a study of blood T cell repertoires in COVID-19. Assay used: immunoSEQ multiplex PCR; TCRdb lists only in-frame clones, some missing. This sample has roughly 130,000 clones; about 80% occur once, and the top ten carry roughly 17%. The sequenced sample consisted of peripheral blood. The receptor source for this set is a man between 45 and 60 years old with acute or convalescent COVID-19.

V usage is TRBV10-3 and J usage is TRBJ2-3, with D possibly TRBD1 on 6 matching bases. The CDR3 consists of 13 residues. CDR1 and CDR2 from the germline V gene are ENHRY and SYGVKD. V lost 10 bases, J lost 0 bases, and 11 bases lay in between. In DNA form, the CDR3 reads TGTGCCACCGGGACAAGCAGCACAGATACGCAGTATTTT. Translated: CATGTSSTDTQYF.

The J gene is TRBJ1-1, the V gene TRBV15; unclear D gene. This CDR3 has 13 residues. From germline, CDR1 is LNHNV and CDR2 YYDKDF (reference sequence). Trimming removed 4 bases from V and 2 bases from J, with 8 bases in between. The CDR3 DNA reads TGTGCCACCAGCACCCCTTTTAACACTGAAGCTTTCTTT. Amino acids: CATSTPFNTEAFF.

The rearrangement joins TRBV18 to TRBJ1-1, with 8 bases that match TRBD1. This CDR3 is 16 amino acids long. V gave up 4 bases and J gave up 1 base; unmatched junction bases: 8. Germline CDR1 KGHSH, CDR2 LQKENI. The CDR3 nucleotides are TGTGCCAGCTCACATTACTCCGGGACAGGGAACACTGAAGCTTTCTTT. It codes for CASSHYSGTGNTEAFF. Variable domain in full (rest from reference TRBV18 and TRBJ1-1): NAGVMQNPRHLVRRRGQEARLRCSPMKGHSHVYWYRQLPEEGLKFMVYLQKENIIDESGMPKERFSAEFPKEGPSILRIQQVVRGDSAAYFCASSHYSGTGNTEAFFGQGTRLTVV.

The chain employs TRBV5-1 and TRBJ1-2; D gene uncertain. V was clipped by 0 bases and J by 2 bases, with 8 bases between them. The CDR3 loop spans 14 amino acids. Germline V CDR1 and CDR2: SGHRS, YFSETQ. CDR3 bases: TGCGCCAGCAGCTTGGGCGGTGGAAACTATGGCTACACCTTC. Translation gives CASSLGGGNYGYTF.

The CDR3, as DNA: TGTGCCACCAGCAGACCCGGCAGGGCGATCGAGCAGTACGTC. It is translated as CATSRPGRAIEQYV. The genes are TRBV15 and TRBJ2-7; D is perhaps TRBD1 (5 bases). The CDR3 length is 14 residues. Trimming stripped 2 bases from V and 6 bases from J, with 14 bases between. Germline V gene sequence: CDR1 LNHNV, CDR2 YYDKDF (reference sequence).

The chain links TRBV6-5 to TRBJ2-3; tentative D call: TRBD2 (7 bases). Germline loops: CDR1 MNHEY, CDR2 SVGAGI. The CDR3 extends over 15 amino acids. Trimming cost V 5 bases and J 4 bases, with 16 bases left between them. The CDR3 sequence is CASSPGGGRADTQYF. CDR3 bases: TGTGCCAGCAGTCCTGGGGGGGGGCGGGCAGATACGCAGTATTTT.

The chain recombines TRBV7-2 with TRBJ1-2; 7 bases are shared with TRBD1. The junction had 7 bases not matched to a gene; V was cut back by 2 bases and J by 4 bases. There are 15 residues in the CDR3. Germline V CDR1 and CDR2: SGHTA, FQGNSA. CDR3 bases: TGTGCCAGCAGCTTATCCAGGGGGACGCTCTATGGCTACACCTTC. Encoded protein: CASSLSRGTLYGYTF.

The J gene is TRBJ2-5, the V gene TRBV5-1, with TRBD1 matching over 11 bases. The V and J ends lost 4 bases and 4 bases, in that order; junction bases with no gene match: 6. Germline V gene sequence: CDR1 SGHRS, CDR2 YFSETQ. This CDR3 spans 15 amino acids. CDR3 nucleotides: TGCGCCAGCAGCCTGACCGGGACAGGGGGAGAGACCCAGTACTTC. Its protein is CASSLTGTGGETQYF. Filled out from reference TRBV5-1 and TRBJ2-5, the complete variable domain reads KAGVTQTPRYLIKTRGQQVTLSCSPISGHRSVSWYQQTPGQGLQFLFEYFSETQRNKGNFPGRFSGRQFSNSRSEMNVSTLELGDSALYLCASSLTGTGGETQYFGPGTRLLVL.

This clone has more than one count but fewer than ten. CDR3 loop: CASSDTGENQPQHF. The CDR3 nucleotides read TGCGCCAGCAGTGACACAGGGGAAAATCAGCCCCAGCATTTT. The V gene is TRBV10-2, the J gene TRBJ1-5; 7 bases map to TRBD1. From germline, CDR1 is WSHSY and CDR2 SAAADI. This CDR3 region has 14 residues. After removal of 3 bases from V and 4 bases from J, the junction contained 3 bases not matched to a gene.

Only one count was recorded for this clone. V usage is TRBV5-6 and J usage is TRBJ2-4; tentative D call: TRBD2 (6 bases). V was shortened by 4 bases and J by 8 bases, with 13 bases between the two germline ends. Germline-derived CDR1 and CDR2 are SGHDT and YYEEEE. CDR3 size: 13 residues. CDR3 DNA sequence: TGTGCCAGCAGCGCGCGTCCGGGGGACATTCAGTACTTC. Translation gives CASSARPGDIQYF.

This clone occurred a few times. This chain joins TRBV12-3 or TRBV12-4 and TRBJ2-1; 7 nucleotides line up with TRBD2. CDR3 length: 13 amino acids. V shed 3 bases and J 7 bases; nucleotides not matched to a gene: 3. The CDR3 DNA reads as TGTGCCAGCAGTTTGGCGGGGGTAAATGAGCAGTTCTTC. Encoded protein: CASSLAGVNEQFF.

The V gene is TRBV6-5, the J gene TRBJ2-3, with a possible D match to TRBD2 (6 bases). Germline values: CDR1 MNHEY, CDR2 SVGAGI. V was trimmed by 8 bases and J by 6 bases, leaving 15 bases between them. The CDR3 length is 13 residues. CDR3: CASRVTAGDTQYF. In DNA, the CDR3 is TGTGCCAGCCGGGTTACTGCGGGGGATACGCAGTATTTT.

The chain recombines TRBV10-1 with TRBJ1-5; D might be TRBD1 (6 bases). The germline V gene has CDR1 WNHNN and CDR2 SYGVQD (reference sequence). This CDR3 contains 14 residues. The V gene lost 0 bases and the J gene lost 6 bases, with 9 bases spanning the gap. The CDR3: CASSESGGLQPQHF. The CDR3 bases are TGCGCCAGCAGTGAGTCCGGGGGGCTTCAGCCCCAGCATTTT.

The chain recombines TRBV11-2 with TRBJ1-1; 8 bases agree with TRBD1. V shed 5 bases, J shed 8 bases, and the junction held 10 bases outside the gene matches. CDR3 length: 14 residues. Germline loops: CDR1 SGHAT, CDR2 FQNNGV. The CDR3 here is CASSRLGQGLEAFF. The CDR3 DNA follows: TGTGCCAGCAGCCGATTAGGACAGGGCTTAGAAGCTTTCTTT.

This clone was seen a single time. CDR3 protein: CASGLVGGTDTQYF. As DNA, the CDR3 is TGTGCTAGTGGTTTGGTAGGGGGCACAGATACGCAGTATTTT. The chain links TRBV12-5 to TRBJ2-3; a possible D gene is TRBD1 (5 bases). V was trimmed by 0 bases and J by 1 base, leaving 5 bases between them. This CDR3 contains 14 residues. Germline V gene data show CDR1 as LGHNT and CDR2 as FRNRAP.

The rearrangement links TRBV7-8 to TRBJ1-3, with 10 bases aligning to TRBD1. Germline CDR1 reads SGHVS; CDR2 reads FQNEAQ. J gave up 4 bases and V 0 bases, and 12 bases lay outside the gene matches. The CDR3 contains 19 residues. CDR3 sequence (DNA): TGTGCCAGCAGCTTAGCGGGACAGGGGTGGGTTACGTCGGGAAACACCATATATTTT. Translated: CASSLAGQGWVTSGNTIYF.

The chain combines TRBV4-1 with TRBJ1-3; D call uncertain. Germline loops: CDR1 MGHRA, CDR2 YSYEKL. This CDR3 spans 15 amino acids. The V end was cut by 0 bases, the J end by 4 bases, with 10 bases between. The CDR3 loop is CASSQDKFGGNTIYF. The CDR3, as DNA: TGCGCCAGCAGCCAAGATAAATTCGGGGGAAACACCATATATTTT.

This clone has just a few counts. The chain carries TRBV14 and TRBJ1-2, with unresolved D. Trimming cost V 4 bases and J 6 bases, with 12 bases left between them. CDR1 is SGHDN, CDR2 FVKESK, per germline. The CDR3 extends over 13 amino acids. For the CDR3, the DNA is TGTGCCAGCAGCCCCTGGGGAGCCCATGGCTACACCTTC. It encodes CASSPWGAHGYTF.

This rearrangement joins TRBV11-2 to TRBJ2-5, with 11 bases identical to TRBD2. Germline trimming cut 6 bases from V and 5 bases from J; bases unmatched to any gene: 5. From germline, CDR1 is SGHAT and CDR2 FQNNGV. This CDR3 contains 14 residues. The CDR3 coding sequence is TGTGCCAGCAGGCGACTAGCGGGGTTCGAGACCCAGTACTTC. Translation gives CASRRLAGFETQYF.

The CDR3 bases are TGTGCCAGTAGTATGTTCCGCGACAGTGCAACTAATGAAAAACTGTTTTTT. Protein: CASSMFRDSATNEKLFF. V usage is TRBV19 and J usage is TRBJ1-4, with a weak D call TRBD1 (5 bases). The germline gives CDR1 LNHDA, CDR2 SQIVND (reference sequence). Trimming took 3 bases from V and 0 from J, leaving 14 bases between them. This CDR3 has 17 amino acids.

The chain links TRBV11-3 to TRBJ2-7; TRBD1 is a possible D gene (6 bases). From germline, CDR1 is SGHNT and CDR2 YENEEA. Trimming pared 1 base from V and 6 bases from J, leaving 10 bases between. The CDR3 spans 13 residues. The CDR3 coding sequence is TGTGCCAGCAGCTTAGGGTGGACAGCCGAGCAGTACTTC. It yields the protein CASSLGWTAEQYF.

V is TRBV5-8 and J is TRBJ2-3, with TRBD2 identical over 12 bases. This CDR3 region has 16 residues. V dropped 0 bases and J dropped 3; count of bases not matched to a gene: 2. The germline V gene has CDR1 SGHTS and CDR2 YDEGEE. The CDR3 spells CASSLGLAGATDTQYF. The CDR3, as DNA: TGTGCCAGCAGCTTGGGACTAGCGGGGGCAACAGATACGCAGTATTTT.